The rows below give T cell receptor beta chains drawn from one sample of a study of memory CD4+ T cells and cytomegalovirus serostatus. Repertoires were generated with immunoSEQ multiplex PCR, while TCRdb's copy carries only in-frame clones and drops some. The table records tens of thousands of clones, over 60% of them present only once. Sequenced material: memory CD4+ T cells from blood. The receptor source for this set is an adult in good health and CMV-seropositive. CDR3s include the opening cysteine and the closing phenylalanine or tryptophan. D genes are given only for firm matches. Part of the rows lack a size; the others show once, few, many or a class for expanded clones.

abundance,d_gene,v_gene,j_gene,CDR3aa,CDR3nt
NA,NA,TRBV16,TRBJ1-5,CASSRDNGGWQPQHF,TGTGCCAGCAGCCGCGACAATGGGGGTTGGCAGCCCCAGCATTTT
few,TRBD2,TRBV9,TRBJ2-5,CASSVEGGRRETQYF,TGTGCCAGCAGCGTAGAGGGCGGGAGGCGGGAGACCCAGTACTTC
NA,TRBD2,TRBV11-2,TRBJ2-1,CASSLTSGGAAPNEQFF,TGTGCCAGCAGCCTCACTAGCGGGGGGGCCGCTCCGAATGAGCAGTTCTTC
NA,NA,TRBV4-2,TRBJ2-1,CASSQGQVSYNEQFF,TGTGCCAGCAGCCAAGGGCAGGTATCCTACAATGAGCAGTTCTTC
NA,NA,TRBV7-2,TRBJ2-7,CASSLAPRDEQYF,TGTGCCAGCAGCTTAGCCCCCCGGGACGAGCAGTACTTC
NA,TRBD1,TRBV6-1,TRBJ2-1,CASSRDRDHEQFF,TGTGCCAGCAGCAGGGACAGGGATCATGAGCAGTTCTTC
NA,TRBD1,TRBV27,TRBJ2-7,CASSPRYRDRGQEKRYSYEQYF,TGTGCCAGCAGTCCCAGATACAGGGACAGGGGGCAAGAAAAACGGTACTCCTACGAGCAGTACTTC
NA,TRBD1,TRBV5-6,TRBJ1-2,CASCLGQGARGYTF,TGTGCCAGCTGCTTGGGGCAGGGGGCGAGAGGCTACACCTTC
NA,NA,TRBV29-1,TRBJ1-2,CSVFFDGYTF,TGCAGCGTTTTCTTCGATGGCTACACCTTC
few,NA,TRBV4-1,TRBJ1-5,CASSQVPQVGQPQHF,TGCGCCAGCAGCCAAGTCCCCCAGGTGGGACAGCCCCAGCATTTT
NA,NA,TRBV19,TRBJ1-1,CASSSVAGTQYNTEAFF,TGTGCCAGTAGTTCGGTTGCCGGGACCCAATACAACACTGAAGCTTTCTTT
once,NA,TRBV7-2,TRBJ1-5,CASSLASEAAQPQHF,TGTGCCAGCAGCTTAGCCTCAGAGGCAGCTCAGCCCCAGCATTTT
NA,NA,TRBV27,TRBJ1-3,CASSLHPGSGNTIYF,TGTGCCAGCAGTTTGCACCCAGGGTCTGGAAACACCATATATTTT
NA,NA,TRBV4-1,TRBJ1-1,CASSVRQDQATEAFF,TGCGCCAGCAGCGTAAGACAGGACCAGGCCACTGAAGCTTTCTTT
NA,TRBD2,TRBV6-1,TRBJ2-7,CASSGRGREGLWEQYF,TGTGCCAGCAGTGGAAGGGGGCGGGAGGGTTTATGGGAGCAGTACTTC
NA,TRBD1,TRBV5-1,TRBJ1-1,CASSFSQGANTEAFF,TGCGCCAGCAGCTTCAGTCAGGGGGCAAACACTGAAGCTTTCTTT
NA,TRBD2,TRBV4-1,TRBJ2-5,CASSQAGLAGETQYF,TGCGCCAGCAGCCAAGCGGGACTAGCGGGAGAGACCCAGTACTTC
NA,NA,TRBV29-1,TRBJ1-2,CSVEEGLGYTF,TGCAGCGTTGAAGAAGGACTTGGCTACACCTTC
NA,NA,TRBV5-1,TRBJ2-3,CASSLGSSTDTQYF,TGCGCCAGCAGCTTAGGTAGCTCCACAGATACGCAGTATTTT
NA,TRBD1,TRBV25-1,TRBJ2-5,CASSDSQGAWGETQYF,TGTGCCAGCAGTGATAGTCAGGGGGCGTGGGGAGAGACCCAGTACTTC
once,NA,TRBV25-1,TRBJ1-1,CASSEMGRTEAFF,TGTGCCAGCAGTGAAATGGGGAGGACTGAAGCTTTCTTT
NA,TRBD1,TRBV9,TRBJ2-7,CASSETGTDYEQYF,TGTGCCAGCAGCGAGACCGGGACAGACTACGAGCAGTACTTC